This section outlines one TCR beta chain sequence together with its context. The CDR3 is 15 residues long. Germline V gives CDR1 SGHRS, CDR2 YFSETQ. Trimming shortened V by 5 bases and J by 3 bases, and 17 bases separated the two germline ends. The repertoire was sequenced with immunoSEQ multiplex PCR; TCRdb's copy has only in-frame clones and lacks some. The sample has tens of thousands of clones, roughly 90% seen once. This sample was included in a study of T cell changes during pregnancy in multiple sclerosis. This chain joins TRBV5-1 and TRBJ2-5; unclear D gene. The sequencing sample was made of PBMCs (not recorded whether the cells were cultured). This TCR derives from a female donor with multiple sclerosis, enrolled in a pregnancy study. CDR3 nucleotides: TGCGCCAGCAGTAGGGTAGCAGACCAAAAAGAGACCCAGTACTTC. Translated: CASSRVADQKETQYF.